A selection of T cell receptor beta chains follows, all from one sample in a study of blood T cell repertoires in COVID-19. Clones were read by immunoSEQ multiplex PCR, and TCRdb kept only the in-frame ones, dropping some. The table records around 150,000 clones, 81% of them present only once. Sequencing used peripheral blood. These receptors came from a man aged 55 to 69 with active or convalescent COVID-19. Each CDR3 is given with its conserved first and last residue. D genes are given only for firm matches. Clone size is not always given. Where it is, it says once, few, many or a class for expanded clones.

NA TRBJ2-2 NA TRBV12-5 CASGLVNWGLSTGELFF TGTGCTAGTGGTTTGGTAAACTGGGGCCTTAGCACCGGGGAGCTGTTTTTT
TRBD1 TRBJ1-2 few TRBV7-8 CASSFRTGFNYGYTF TGTGCCAGCAGCTTCCGGACAGGGTTTAACTATGGCTACACCTTC
TRBD1 TRBJ1-5 NA TRBV19 CASSGTGGAGQPQHF TGTGCCAGTAGTGGAACAGGGGGCGCAGGTCAGCCCCAGCATTTT
NA TRBJ1-2 NA TRBV27 CASSLSPGSGYGYTF TGTGCCAGCAGTTTAAGTCCGGGGTCGGGATATGGCTACACCTTC
TRBD1 TRBJ2-2 few TRBV3-1/TRBV3-2 CASRDRANTGELFF TGTGCCAGCCGAGACAGGGCGAACACCGGGGAGCTGTTTTTT
NA TRBJ2-1 NA TRBV6-5 CASMEGVGEQFF TGTGCCAGCATGGAAGGGGTTGGTGAGCAGTTCTTC
NA TRBJ1-6 NA TRBV5-1 CASSFTEPSSYNSPLHF TGCGCCAGCAGCTTCACCGAGCCAAGCTCCTATAATTCACCCCTCCACTTT
NA TRBJ2-5 NA TRBV2 CASTLLETQYF TGTGCCAGCACCCTTCTAGAGACCCAGTACTTC
NA TRBJ2-7 NA TRBV28 CASSPPILGLSYEQYF TGTGCCAGCAGTCCCCCAATCCTGGGACTTTCCTACGAGCAGTACTTC
TRBD1 TRBJ1-2 NA TRBV5-6 CASSLGMDRYYGYTF TGTGCCAGCAGCTTGGGTATGGACAGGTACTATGGCTACACCTTC
NA TRBJ1-3 NA TRBV27 CASRPSSGNTIYF TGTGCCAGCAGACCTAGCTCTGGAAACACCATATATTTT
TRBD1 TRBJ2-5 NA TRBV18 CASSPLGQGAETQYF TGTGCCAGCTCACCACTAGGACAGGGGGCTGAGACCCAGTACTTC
TRBD1 TRBJ1-4 NA TRBV5-1 CASKQGGSTNEKLFF TGCGCCAGCAAACAGGGGGGCTCAACTAATGAAAAACTGTTTTTT
NA TRBJ2-5 NA TRBV12-5 CASGLTTTGSAETQYF TGTGCTAGTGGTTTGACGACTACAGGGTCAGCAGAGACCCAGTACTTC
TRBD1 TRBJ2-2 NA TRBV19 CASSRDREAGELFF TGTGCCAGTAGTAGGGACAGGGAGGCCGGGGAGCTGTTTTTT
NA TRBJ2-1 NA TRBV2 CASSELRGAYNEQFF TGTGCCAGCAGTGAACTCCGGGGGGCATACAATGAGCAGTTCTTC
NA TRBJ1-1 NA TRBV28 CASTPGVITEAFF TGTGCCAGCACCCCCGGAGTGATCACTGAAGCTTTCTTT
TRBD1 TRBJ2-1 once TRBV19 CASRPGQGNYNEQFF TGTGCCAGTAGGCCGGGACAGGGTAACTACAATGAGCAGTTCTTC
NA TRBJ1-2 once TRBV2 CASSGPQGNYGYTF TGTGCCAGCAGTGGCCCACAGGGAAACTATGGCTACACCTTC
NA TRBJ2-3 NA TRBV19 CASRDPGSTDTQYF TGTGCCAGCAGAGACCCGGGAAGCACAGATACGCAGTATTTT
NA TRBJ1-5 few TRBV28 CASSFWAQMYSNQPQHF TGTGCCAGCAGTTTTTGGGCACAGATGTATAGCAATCAGCCCCAGCATTTT
NA TRBJ2-2 NA TRBV5-1 CASSPALSDTGELFF TGCGCCAGCAGCCCCGCGCTATCCGACACCGGGGAGCTGTTTTTT
TRBD1 TRBJ1-2 NA TRBV27 CASSSLTGRYGYTF TGTGCCAGCAGTTCCTTGACAGGGCGGTATGGCTACACCTTC
TRBD1 TRBJ1-2 NA TRBV11-2 CASSQGDPYTF TGTGCCAGCAGCCAGGGGGATCCCTACACCTTC
TRBD1 TRBJ2-7 NA TRBV5-4 CASSRGGTGLPEQYF TGTGCCAGCAGTAGGGGCGGGACAGGGTTGCCCGAGCAGTACTTC
NA TRBJ1-1 NA TRBV9 CASSVARGTEAFF TGTGCCAGCAGCGTAGCTAGAGGGACTGAAGCTTTCTTT
TRBD1 TRBJ1-5 NA TRBV27 CASSSLDRASNQPQHF TGTGCCAGCAGTTCATTGGACAGGGCGAGCAATCAGCCCCAGCATTTT
NA TRBJ1-2 NA TRBV18 CASAPGQNNGYTF TGTGCCAGCGCACCCGGACAGAACAACGGCTACACCTTC
TRBD1 TRBJ1-6 once TRBV5-1 CASSTGQENSPLHF TGCGCCAGCAGCACAGGACAGGAGAATTCACCCCTCCACTTT
NA TRBJ2-6 NA TRBV6-5 CASRRGANVLTF TGTGCCAGCAGACGGGGGGCCAACGTCCTGACTTTC
TRBD1 TRBJ2-7 many TRBV19 CASSMGDSNNYEQYF TGTGCCAGTAGTATGGGGGACAGCAATAACTACGAGCAGTACTTC
TRBD1 TRBJ1-2 NA TRBV29-1 CSARTGSYGYTF TGCAGCGCCCGGACAGGGTCGTACGGCTACACCTTC
TRBD1 TRBJ1-1 NA TRBV13 CASSSGQYTEAFF TGTGCCAGCAGCTCGGGACAGTACACTGAAGCTTTCTTT
NA TRBJ2-7 NA TRBV7-2 CASSPPPVSSYEQYF TGTGCCAGCAGCCCACCCCCGGTGAGCTCCTACGAGCAGTACTTC